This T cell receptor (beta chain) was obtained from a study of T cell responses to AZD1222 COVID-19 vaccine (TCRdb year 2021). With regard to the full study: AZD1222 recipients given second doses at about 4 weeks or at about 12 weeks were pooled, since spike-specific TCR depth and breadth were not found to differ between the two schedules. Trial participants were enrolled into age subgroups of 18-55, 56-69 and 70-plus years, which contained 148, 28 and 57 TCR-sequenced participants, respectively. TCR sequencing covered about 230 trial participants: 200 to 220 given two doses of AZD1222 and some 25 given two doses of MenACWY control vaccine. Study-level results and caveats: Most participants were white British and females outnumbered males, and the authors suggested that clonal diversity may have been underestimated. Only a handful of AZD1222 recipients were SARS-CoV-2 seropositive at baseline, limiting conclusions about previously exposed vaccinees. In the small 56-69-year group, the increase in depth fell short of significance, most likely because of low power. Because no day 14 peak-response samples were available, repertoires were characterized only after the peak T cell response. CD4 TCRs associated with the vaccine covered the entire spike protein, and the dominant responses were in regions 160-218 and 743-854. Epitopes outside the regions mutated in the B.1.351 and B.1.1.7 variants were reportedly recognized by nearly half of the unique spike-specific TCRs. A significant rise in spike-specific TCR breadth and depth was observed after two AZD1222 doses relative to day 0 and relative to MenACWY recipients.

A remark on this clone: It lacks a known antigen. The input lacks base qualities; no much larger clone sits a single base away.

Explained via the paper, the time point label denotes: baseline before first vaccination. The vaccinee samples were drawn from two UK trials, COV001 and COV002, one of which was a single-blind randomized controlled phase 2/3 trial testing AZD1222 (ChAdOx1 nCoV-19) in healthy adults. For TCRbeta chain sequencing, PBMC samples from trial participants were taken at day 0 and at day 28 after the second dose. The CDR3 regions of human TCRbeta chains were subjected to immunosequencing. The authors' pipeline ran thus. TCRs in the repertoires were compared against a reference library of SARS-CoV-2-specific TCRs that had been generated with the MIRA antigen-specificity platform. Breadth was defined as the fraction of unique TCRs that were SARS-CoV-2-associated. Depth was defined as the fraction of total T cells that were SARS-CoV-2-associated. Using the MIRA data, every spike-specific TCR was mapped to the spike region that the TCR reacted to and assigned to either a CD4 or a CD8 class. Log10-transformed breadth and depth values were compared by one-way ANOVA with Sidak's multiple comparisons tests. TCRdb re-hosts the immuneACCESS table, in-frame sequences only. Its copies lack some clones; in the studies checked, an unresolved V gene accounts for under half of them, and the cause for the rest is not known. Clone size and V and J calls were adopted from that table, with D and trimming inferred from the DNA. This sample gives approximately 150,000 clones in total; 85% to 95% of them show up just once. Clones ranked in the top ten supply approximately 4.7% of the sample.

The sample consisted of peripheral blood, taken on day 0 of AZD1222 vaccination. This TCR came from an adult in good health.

CDR3 sequence: CASSASGQGASYEQFF. The nucleotides read TGTGCCAGCAGTGCCTCGGGGCAGGGGGCGTCTTATGAGCAGTTCTTC. Here the chain combines TRBV6-4 and TRBJ2-1, and 8 junctional nucleotides match TRBD1. For this chain, trimming is 4 bases at the V end and 8 bases at the J end, and the number of junction bases without a gene match is 13. The CDR3 runs 16 amino acids, cysteine and phenylalanine included. Only the CDR3 DNA stays, 48 bases, in frame from base 1. CDR1 MRHNA and CDR2 SNTAGT were looked up in the germline V gene.